This T cell receptor beta chain was identified during a study of CXCR3-negative and CXCR3-positive naive CD8 T cells. The authors made the TRB cDNA libraries by 5' RACE using UMI labels. Each CDR3 protein gets one entry in TCRdb, which reprocessed the 5' RACE reads and gives no DNA. The listing records some 40,000 distinct CDR3 sequences. The germline V gene has CDR1 SQVTM and CDR2 ANQGSEA. This CDR3 has 13 amino acids. Sequencing was carried out using memory CD8+ T cells from blood. The genes are TRBV29-1 and TRBJ2-7; the D gene TCRdb calls, TRBD2, cannot be checked with no DNA. The sequence was obtained from a human donor in good health. Some clones in this sample may be carry-over from other donors' samples. The CDR3 loop reads CSVAGTSFHEQYF.